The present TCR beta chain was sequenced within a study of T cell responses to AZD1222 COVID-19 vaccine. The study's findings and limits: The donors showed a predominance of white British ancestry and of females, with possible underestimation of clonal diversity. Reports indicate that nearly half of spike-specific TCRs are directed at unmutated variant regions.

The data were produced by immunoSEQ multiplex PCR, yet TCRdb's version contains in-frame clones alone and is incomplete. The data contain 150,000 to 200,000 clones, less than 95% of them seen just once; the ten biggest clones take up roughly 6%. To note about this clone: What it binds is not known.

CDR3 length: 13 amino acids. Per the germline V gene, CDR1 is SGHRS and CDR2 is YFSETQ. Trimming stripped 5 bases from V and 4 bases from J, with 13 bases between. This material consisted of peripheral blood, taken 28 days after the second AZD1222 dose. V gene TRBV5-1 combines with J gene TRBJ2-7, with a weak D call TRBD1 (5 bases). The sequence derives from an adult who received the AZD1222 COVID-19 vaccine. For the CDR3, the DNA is TGCGCCAGCAGTATGGGGCCTCTGTACGAGCAGTACTTC. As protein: CASSMGPLYEQYF.